The 29 T cell receptor beta chains presented below share a single source sample, sequenced in a study of long-term antiretroviral therapy in people with HIV. Sequencing relied on immunoSEQ assay v3.0, run at survey level. Some clones are missing from TCRdb's copy, which holds only in-frame ones; the method was immunoSEQ multiplex PCR. This sample carries 10,000 to 15,000 clones, 60% to 80% of them seen once, and the ten largest clones take roughly 10%. Sequences were derived from unsorted PBMCs, sampled 0.8 years before starting antiretroviral therapy. These receptors were obtained from a woman aged 40 to 50 with HIV.

V usage is TRBV2 and J usage is TRBJ2-7; 10 bases align to TRBD2. The CDR3 extends over 13 amino acids. Germline CDR1 SNHLY, CDR2 FYNNEI. V trimming: 7 bases; J trimming: 6 bases; junction bases outside the gene matches: 6. Written as DNA, the CDR3 is TGTGCCAGCAAGATCGGGACTAGCGTCGAGCAGTACTTC. This translates into CASKIGTSVEQYF.

This chain uses TRBV19 with TRBJ2-2; D not certain. There are 14 residues in the CDR3. V was trimmed by 7 bases and J by 1 base, leaving 10 bases between them. From germline, CDR1 is LNHDA and CDR2 SQIVND (reference sequence). CDR3 region: CASTLSRNTGELFF. Written as DNA, the CDR3 is TGTGCCAGTACTCTGAGTCGGAACACCGGGGAGCTGTTTTTT.

This chain links TRBV27 with TRBJ2-1; TRBD1 might be the D (6 bases). This CDR3 is built from 14 residues. V lost 8 bases and J 1 base, leaving 12 bases between the germline ends. The germline V gene encodes CDR1 MNHEY and CDR2 SMNVEV (reference sequence). DNA for the CDR3: TGTGCCAGCCGATCGGGACAATCCTACAATGAGCAGTTCTTC. This gives the protein CASRSGQSYNEQFF.

The chain combines TRBV7-8 with TRBJ2-7; 9 bases match TRBD2. The CDR3 is 14 amino acids. The germline V gene encodes CDR1 SGHVS and CDR2 FQNEAQ. The V and J ends lost 2 bases and 4 bases, in that order; junction bases with no gene match: 3. This CDR3 reads CASSLFSGSYEQYF. The DNA of the CDR3 is TGTGCCAGCAGCTTATTTAGCGGGAGTTACGAGCAGTACTTC.

The V call is TRBV4-3, the J call TRBJ2-3; the D gene is possibly TRBD2 (6 bases). Trimming stripped 0 bases from V and 10 bases from J, with 14 bases between. Germline CDR1 reads LGHNA; CDR2 reads YSLEER. This CDR3 contains 14 residues. The CDR3 sequence: CASSQEVGGVAQYF. DNA of the CDR3: TGCGCCAGCAGCCAAGAGGTGGGGGGTGTCGCGCAGTATTTT.

This chain connects TRBV9 to TRBJ2-7, with 11 bases that match TRBD2. CDR3 length: 15 amino acids. The trim removed 2 bases at V and 3 bases at J, leaving 4 bases unmatched. Per germline, CDR1 SGDLS and CDR2 YYNGEE. The CDR3 region has the DNA TGTGCCAGCAGCGTTAGCGGGAGGGCCGACTACGAGCAGTACTTC. Translating it yields CASSVSGRADYEQYF.

The V gene is TRBV5-6, the J gene TRBJ2-3; D may be TRBD1 or TRBD2 (5 bases each). Trimming took 4 bases from V and 1 from J, leaving 16 bases between them. Germline CDR1 and CDR2: SGHDT and YYEEEE. This CDR3 is 16 amino acids long. The CDR3 DNA is TGTGCCAGCAGCGAATCCGGGACGGAGGGCACAGATACGCAGTATTTT. This codes for CASSESGTEGTDTQYF.

The rearrangement joins TRBV2 to TRBJ1-3, with no clear D. Germline values: CDR1 SNHLY, CDR2 FYNNEI. CDR3 size: 12 residues. V shed 3 bases and J shed 4 bases, with 4 bases lying between them. The CDR3 sequence: CASSDLGNTIYF. In DNA, the CDR3 is TGTGCCAGCAGTGATCTGGGAAACACCATATATTTT.

V is TRBV5-1 and J is TRBJ2-7; 7 bases fit TRBD2. After removal of 0 bases from V and 2 bases from J, the junction contained 5 bases not matched to a gene. This CDR3 contains 15 residues. Germline CDR1 SGHRS, CDR2 YFSETQ. The CDR3 loop is CASSLGASGPYEQYF. CDR3 in DNA: TGCGCCAGCAGCTTGGGGGCTAGCGGACCCTACGAGCAGTACTTC.

The chain recombines TRBV25-1 with TRBJ1-2; D not certain. Germline CDR1 and CDR2: MGHDK and SYGVNS. V dropped 2 bases and J dropped 4 bases, with 11 bases sitting between them. CDR3 length: 14 amino acids. This CDR3 is CASSEPQPPYGYTF. CDR3 sequence (DNA): TGTGCCAGCAGTGAACCACAGCCGCCCTATGGCTACACCTTC.

The V gene is TRBV6-1, the J gene TRBJ2-1; D call uncertain. Looked up from germline, CDR1 is MNHNS and CDR2 is SASEGT. The CDR3 totals 13 residues. V lost 2 bases, J lost 5 bases, and 7 bases lay in between. Here the CDR3 reads CASSERQNNEQFF. In DNA form, the CDR3 reads TGTGCCAGCAGTGAAAGGCAGAACAATGAGCAGTTCTTC.

In its sample, this clone was seen once. This rearrangement joins TRBV5-5 to TRBJ2-1, with a tentative D call TRBD2 (5 bases). Trimming left V 2 bases short and J 6 bases short, with 9 bases between. This CDR3 contains 13 residues. Per the germline V gene, CDR1 is SGHKS and CDR2 is YYEKEE (reference sequence). CDR3 sequence: CASSLLLGNEQFF. CDR3 nucleotides: TGTGCCAGCAGCTTACTACTAGGCAATGAGCAGTTCTTC.

There are a few counts of this clone. The V call is TRBV10-3, the J call TRBJ2-7; D gene uncertain. Germline-derived CDR1 and CDR2 are ENHRY and SYGVKD. The V and J ends lost 4 bases and 6 bases respectively, with 19 bases between them. The CDR3 runs 15 residues. The CDR3 nucleotides are TGTGCCATCAGTGGGGGATTAGGGTCGGTGGCCGAGCAGTACTTC. This translates into CAISGGLGSVAEQYF.

CDR3 nucleotide sequence: TGTGCCAGCAGTTTAGGGCCAGGGCCGTCCTACGAGCAGTACTTC. This translates into CASSLGPGPSYEQYF. The chain uses TRBV28 and TRBJ2-7, with D possibly TRBD1 on 5 matching bases. V gave up 2 bases and J gave up 1 base, with 12 bases separating them. Germline values: CDR1 MDHEN, CDR2 SYDVKM. CDR3 size: 15 residues.

The chain is built from TRBV28 and TRBJ2-2; 7 bases match TRBD2. The CDR3 has 18 amino acids. V shed 6 bases and J 8 bases; nucleotides not matched to a gene: 21. CDR1 MDHEN and CDR2 SYDVKM come from the germline V gene. CDR3 protein: CASRPSGWAGVEKGELFF. CDR3 coding DNA: TGTGCCAGCAGACCCTCCGGTTGGGCGGGAGTTGAAAAAGGGGAGCTGTTTTTT.

V usage is TRBV29-1 and J usage is TRBJ1-1; D call uncertain. Trimming stripped 2 bases from V and 0 bases from J, with 13 bases between. This CDR3 contains 15 residues. CDR1 is SQVTM, CDR2 ANQGSEA, per germline. This chain's CDR3 is CSVEIRELMNTEAFF. The CDR3, as DNA: TGCAGCGTTGAAATAAGGGAACTGATGAACACTGAAGCTTTCTTT.

By share of the sample, this clone is medium-sized (0.01 to 0.1%). This chain connects TRBV4-1 to TRBJ1-1; 8 nucleotides line up with TRBD1. Germline CDR1 and CDR2: MGHRA and YSYEKL. V was pared by 3 bases and J by 5 bases, with 2 bases of the junction left unmatched. There are 13 residues in the CDR3. The CDR3 region has the DNA TGCGCCAGCAGCCAGGACAGGGAAACTGAAGCTTTCTTT. Residues: CASSQDRETEAFF.

The V gene is TRBV18, the J gene TRBJ2-5, with D possibly matching TRBD1 (6 bases). The germline V gene encodes CDR1 KGHSH and CDR2 LQKENI. The CDR3 has 13 residues. The V end was cut by 3 bases, the J end by 1 base, with 6 bases between. CDR3 in amino acids: CASSPGAQETQYF. The CDR3, as DNA: TGTGCCAGCTCACCGGGGGCCCAAGAGACCCAGTACTTC.

The gene calls are TRBV5-4 and TRBJ1-5, with a tentative D call TRBD1 (5 bases). This CDR3 is built from 15 residues. Trimming left V 4 bases short and J 5 bases short, with 16 bases between. The germline CDR1 and CDR2 sequences are SGHNT and YYREEE (reference sequence). In DNA form, the CDR3 reads TGTGCCAGCAGCCCGGGACCGCCGCTCGATCAGCCCCAGCATTTT. As protein: CASSPGPPLDQPQHF.

The chain joins TRBV18 to TRBJ2-5; TRBD2 might be the D (5 bases). This CDR3 is 13 amino acids long. Trimming stripped 2 bases from V and 5 bases from J, with 9 bases between. Germline values: CDR1 KGHSH, CDR2 LQKENI. CDR3 sequence: CASSPTGIETQYF. The CDR3 DNA reads TGTGCCAGCTCACCAACGGGGATCGAGACCCAGTACTTC. The complete variable domain, with remaining parts taken from reference TRBV18 and TRBJ2-5, reads NAGVMQNPRHLVRRRGQEARLRCSPMKGHSHVYWYRQLPEEGLKFMVYLQKENIIDESGMPKERFSAEFPKEGPSILRIQQVVRGDSAAYFCASSPTGIETQYFGPGTRLLVL.

The V and J genes are TRBV7-2 and TRBJ1-2, with D possibly being TRBD1 (6 bases). Per germline, CDR1 SGHTA and CDR2 FQGNSA. The CDR3 is made up of 14 amino acids. The V gene lost 4 bases and the J gene lost 7 bases, with 16 bases spanning the gap. The CDR3 DNA reads as TGTGCCAGCAGCTCGGGGGCAGGGGCGGGTGGCTACACCTTC. Protein sequence: CASSSGAGAGGYTF.

The rearrangement uses TRBV29-1 and TRBJ2-4, with 13 positions matching TRBD2. The CDR3 length is 14 residues. Germline V CDR1 and CDR2: SQVTM, ANQGSEA. The ends lost 5 bases at V and 6 bases at J; junction bases unmatched: 4. The CDR3 is CSVRLAGGGNIQYF. Written as DNA, the CDR3 is TGCAGCGTTCGACTAGCGGGAGGAGGAAACATTCAGTACTTC.

The chain couples TRBV28 to TRBJ2-2; D call uncertain. The V end was cut by 5 bases, the J end by 4 bases, with 8 bases between. The germline V gene has CDR1 MDHEN and CDR2 SYDVKM. This CDR3 is 13 amino acids long. The CDR3 DNA reads TGTGCCAGCAGTCCGACTGTCACCGGGGAGCTGTTTTTT. Its protein product is CASSPTVTGELFF. Full variable domain (missing parts from reference TRBV28 and TRBJ2-2): DVKVTQSSRYLVKRTGEKVFLECVQDMDHENMFWYRQDPGLGLRLIYFSYDVKMKEKGDIPEGYSVSREKKERFSLILESASTNQTSMYLCASSPTVTGELFFGEGSRLTVL.

The chain joins TRBV7-9 to TRBJ1-5; 7 bases are shared with TRBD1. Germline V gives CDR1 SEHNR, CDR2 FQNEAQ (reference sequence). The junction had 4 bases not matched to a gene; V was cut back by 1 base and J by 7 bases. The length of the CDR3 is 14 residues. The CDR3 reads CASSLGQGGQPQHF. The CDR3 region has the DNA TGTGCCAGCAGCTTAGGTCAGGGGGGCCAGCCCCAGCATTTT.

The gene calls are TRBV27 and TRBJ2-3; D may be TRBD1 (6 bases). V was shortened by 5 bases and J by 2 bases, with 17 bases between the two germline ends. CDR1 and CDR2 from the germline V gene are MNHEY and SMNVEV (reference sequence). The CDR3 runs to 16 residues. The CDR3 DNA follows: TGTGCCAGCAGTGGAACGACAGGAAGTTACACAGATACGCAGTATTTT. As protein: CASSGTTGSYTDTQYF.

The chain couples TRBV7-9 to TRBJ2-5; D may be TRBD1 (6 bases). The CDR3 loop spans 12 amino acids. Trimming took off 6 bases at V and 3 bases at J, with 8 bases between the two ends. CDR1 and CDR2 (germline): SEHNR, FQNEAQ (reference sequence). CDR3: CASRRTEETQYF. The CDR3 DNA reads as TGTGCCAGCAGGAGGACAGAAGAGACCCAGTACTTC.

The chain uses TRBV5-6 and TRBJ2-1, with D unresolved. Germline V CDR1 and CDR2: SGHDT, YYEEEE. This CDR3 is built from 17 residues. V gave up 0 bases and J gave up 1 base, with 14 bases separating them. CDR3 loop: CASSLASMVPSYNEQFF. CDR3 bases: TGTGCCAGCAGCTTGGCCTCGATGGTACCTTCCTACAATGAGCAGTTCTTC. Based on the CDR3 plus reference TRBV5-6 and TRBJ2-1, the full variable domain is DAGVTQSPTHLIKTRGQQVTLRCSPKSGHDTVSWYQQALGQGPQFIFQYYEEEERQRGNFPDRFSGHQFPNYSSELNVNALLLGDSALYLCASSLASMVPSYNEQFFGPGTRLTVL.

CDR3 nucleotides: TGTGCCAGCAAGGGGCTTCAGGGGAGGTCCACCGGGGAGCTGTTTTTT. As protein: CASKGLQGRSTGELFF. The rearrangement links TRBV7-9 to TRBJ2-2; D may match TRBD1 or TRBD2 (6 bases each). The germline V and J ends were trimmed by 7 bases and 4 bases, with 19 bases remaining between them. Germline-derived CDR1 and CDR2 are SEHNR and FQNEAQ (reference sequence). The CDR3 loop spans 16 amino acids.

The CDR3 is CASSPSGFVNTEAFF. CDR3 bases: TGTGCCAGCAGCCCGTCAGGTTTCGTGAACACTGAAGCTTTCTTT. V usage is TRBV7-9 and J usage is TRBJ1-1; the D is unclear. Germline assignment: CDR1 SEHNR and CDR2 FQNEAQ (reference sequence). The CDR3 is made up of 15 amino acids. Deletions cut 5 bases from V and 0 bases from J, with 13 bases between. The variable domain in full, with the rest retrieved from reference TRBV7-9 and TRBJ1-1, is DTGVSQNPRHKITKRGQNVTFRCDPISEHNRLYWYRQTLGQGPEFLTYFQNEAQLEKSRLLSDRFSAERPKGSFSTLEIQRTEQGDSAMYLCASSPSGFVNTEAFFGQGTRLTVV.